This TCR beta chain was sequenced in a study of spatial heterogeneity in lung cancer. V lost 1 base, J lost 4 bases, and 7 bases lay in between. Germline V gene lookup returns CDR1 SGHVS and CDR2 FNYEAQ. The CDR3 extends over 13 amino acids. Time point specified: blood at routine non-recurrence follow-up after resection. Researchers sequenced whole RNA taken from tumor, nontumor lung or frozen PBMC without sorting. TCRdb reprocessed the 5' RACE reads via MiXCR and lists one record per CDR3 protein. The data contain some 120,000 distinct CDR3 sequences, more than 10% of them singletons. The sequence derives from a male donor with early-stage non-small cell lung cancer. The material was PBMCs, obtained at follow-up. The rearrangement joins TRBV7-6 to TRBJ2-5; unclear D gene. CDR3 coding DNA: TGTGCCAGCAGCTTAGTCGCAGCAGAGACCCAGTACTTC. This codes for CASSLVAAETQYF.